Listed below are T cell receptor beta chains from one sample, sequenced in a study of T cells after posttransplantation cyclophosphamide. Repertoires were generated with immunoSEQ multiplex PCR, while TCRdb's copy carries only in-frame clones and drops some. This sample comprises about 39,000 clones, none seen once only. Sequences were obtained from PBMCs. Every receptor here comes from a woman between 45 and 65 years old in good health and a related stem cell transplant donor. Both conserved end residues are part of each CDR3. Fields, in order: CDR3 protein, CDR3 DNA, CDR3 length, clone size, V gene, J gene, D gene. D genes are given only for firm matches. Size values are once, few and many counts, or a class for expanded clones, and some rows have none.

CDR3 protein: CASSLNPPGGRGYDEQFF
CDR3 DNA: TGTGCCAGCAGCTTAAATCCCCCTGGCGGCAGGGGGTACGATGAGCAGTTCTTC
CDR3 length: 18
clone size: many
V gene: TRBV11-2
J gene: TRBJ2-1
D gene: TRBD1

CDR3 protein: CAISGIRTSRDYNEQFF
CDR3 DNA: TGTGCCATCAGTGGGATTCGGACTAGTCGAGATTACAATGAGCAGTTCTTC
CDR3 length: 17
clone size: many
V gene: TRBV10-3
J gene: TRBJ2-1
D gene: TRBD2

CDR3 protein: CASSPTGPTDTQYF
CDR3 DNA: TGCGCCAGCAGCCCAACAGGACCTACAGATACGCAGTATTTT
CDR3 length: 14
clone size: many
V gene: TRBV4-3
J gene: TRBJ2-3
D gene: NA

CDR3 protein: CATWGWRENEQYF
CDR3 DNA: TGTGCCACCTGGGGATGGAGGGAGAACGAGCAGTACTTC
CDR3 length: 13
clone size: few
V gene: TRBV2
J gene: TRBJ2-7
D gene: NA

CDR3 protein: CASSLSQGNTEAFF
CDR3 DNA: TGTGCCAGCAGCTTATCGCAGGGGAACACTGAAGCTTTCTTT
CDR3 length: 14
clone size: many
V gene: TRBV7-9
J gene: TRBJ1-1
D gene: NA

CDR3 protein: CASSQPTGGSSTDTQYF
CDR3 DNA: TGTGCCAGCAGTCAGCCTACAGGGGGTAGTAGCACAGATACGCAGTATTTT
CDR3 length: 17
clone size: many
V gene: TRBV4-2
J gene: TRBJ2-3
D gene: TRBD1

CDR3 protein: CASATTGTLHF
CDR3 DNA: TGTGCCAGCGCTACGACAGGGACCCTGCATTTT
CDR3 length: 11
clone size: many
V gene: TRBV6-6
J gene: TRBJ1-3
D gene: TRBD1

CDR3 protein: CASSLTGGSYNEQFF
CDR3 DNA: TGTGCCAGCAGTTTGACGGGGGGGTCCTACAATGAGCAGTTCTTC
CDR3 length: 15
clone size: few
V gene: TRBV28
J gene: TRBJ2-1
D gene: TRBD2

CDR3 protein: CASSKISPGQGKTDTQYF
CDR3 DNA: TGTGCCAGCAGCAAAATATCCCCCGGACAGGGGAAGACAGATACGCAGTATTTT
CDR3 length: 18
clone size: NA
V gene: TRBV21-1
J gene: TRBJ2-3
D gene: NA

CDR3 protein: CASSANPGVRTDTQYF
CDR3 DNA: TGTGCCAGCAGCGCCAATCCGGGGGTCCGCACAGATACGCAGTATTTT
CDR3 length: 16
clone size: many
V gene: TRBV7-9
J gene: TRBJ2-3
D gene: NA

CDR3 protein: CAWSGTGGSIQYF
CDR3 DNA: TGTGCCTGGAGTGGGACAGGGGGATCTATTCAGTACTTC
CDR3 length: 13
clone size: many
V gene: TRBV30
J gene: TRBJ2-4
D gene: TRBD1

CDR3 protein: CASNSGQGAVYGYTF
CDR3 DNA: TGTGCCAGCAACTCGGGACAGGGGGCGGTCTATGGCTACACCTTC
CDR3 length: 15
clone size: many
V gene: TRBV6-1
J gene: TRBJ1-2
D gene: TRBD1

CDR3 protein: CASSLKTGYTEAFF
CDR3 DNA: TGTGCCAGCAGTTTAAAAACAGGGTATACTGAAGCTTTCTTT
CDR3 length: 14
clone size: many
V gene: TRBV27
J gene: TRBJ1-1
D gene: NA

CDR3 protein: CASSPRTGGASTEAFF
CDR3 DNA: TGTGCCAGCAGCCCTCGGACAGGGGGAGCATCCACTGAAGCTTTCTTT
CDR3 length: 16
clone size: many
V gene: TRBV7-6
J gene: TRBJ1-1
D gene: TRBD1

CDR3 protein: CASSTMGLAGYTDTQYF
CDR3 DNA: TGTGCCAGCAGCACCATGGGACTAGCGGGCTACACAGATACGCAGTATTTT
CDR3 length: 17
clone size: many
V gene: TRBV7-9
J gene: TRBJ2-3
D gene: TRBD2

CDR3 protein: CASRMDGGGRDEQYF
CDR3 DNA: TGTGCCAGCAGAATGGATGGGGGGGGCCGGGACGAGCAGTACTTC
CDR3 length: 15
clone size: few
V gene: TRBV6-5
J gene: TRBJ2-7
D gene: NA

CDR3 protein: CASSFLGQPTNEKLFF
CDR3 DNA: TGTGCCAGCAGCTTTCTCGGACAACCAACTAATGAAAAACTGTTTTTT
CDR3 length: 16
clone size: many
V gene: TRBV7-9
J gene: TRBJ1-4
D gene: NA

CDR3 protein: CASSPTRAGTYGYTF
CDR3 DNA: TGTGCCAGCAGCCCCACGAGGGCGGGTACTTATGGCTACACCTTC
CDR3 length: 15
clone size: many
V gene: TRBV2
J gene: TRBJ1-2
D gene: NA

CDR3 protein: CASIPGQGGSPLHF
CDR3 DNA: TGTGCCAGCATCCCGGGACAGGGAGGATCACCCCTCCACTTT
CDR3 length: 14
clone size: few
V gene: TRBV6-5
J gene: TRBJ1-6
D gene: TRBD1

CDR3 protein: CASSPLWNTEAFF
CDR3 DNA: TGTGCCAGCAGTCCGTTGTGGAACACTGAAGCTTTCTTT
CDR3 length: 13
clone size: many
V gene: TRBV27
J gene: TRBJ1-1
D gene: NA

CDR3 protein: CASSQAQGTGNTIYF
CDR3 DNA: TGCGCCAGCAGCCAAGCACAGGGGACGGGAAACACCATATATTTT
CDR3 length: 15
clone size: many
V gene: TRBV4-1
J gene: TRBJ1-3
D gene: TRBD1

CDR3 protein: CASSSGGTGGYEQYF
CDR3 DNA: TGTGCCAGCAGCTCGGGGGGGACAGGGGGCTACGAGCAGTACTTC
CDR3 length: 15
clone size: many
V gene: TRBV7-3
J gene: TRBJ2-7
D gene: TRBD1

CDR3 protein: CATSGQGWNSYEQYF
CDR3 DNA: TGTGCCACCAGCGGACAGGGATGGAACTCCTACGAGCAGTACTTC
CDR3 length: 15
clone size: few
V gene: TRBV15
J gene: TRBJ2-7
D gene: TRBD1

CDR3 protein: CASSPLTAGDTQYF
CDR3 DNA: TGTGCCAGCAGCCCCCTGACAGCTGGAGATACGCAGTATTTT
CDR3 length: 14
clone size: many
V gene: TRBV4-2
J gene: TRBJ2-3
D gene: NA

CDR3 protein: CASSQVAGQAEAFF
CDR3 DNA: TGCGCCAGCAGCCAAGTGGCCGGACAGGCTGAAGCTTTCTTT
CDR3 length: 14
clone size: many
V gene: TRBV4-1
J gene: TRBJ1-1
D gene: TRBD1

CDR3 protein: CASRRDSSYEQYF
CDR3 DNA: TGTGCCAGCAGAAGGGACAGCTCCTACGAGCAGTACTTC
CDR3 length: 13
clone size: many
V gene: TRBV7-2
J gene: TRBJ2-7
D gene: TRBD1

CDR3 protein: CASSLGAGGLKNIQYF
CDR3 DNA: TGTGCCAGCAGCTTAGGGGCAGGGGGCCTGAAAAACATTCAGTACTTC
CDR3 length: 16
clone size: NA
V gene: TRBV11-2
J gene: TRBJ2-4
D gene: TRBD1

CDR3 protein: CASSDRGQANTEAFF
CDR3 DNA: TGTGCCAGCAGTGATAGGGGACAGGCGAACACTGAAGCTTTCTTT
CDR3 length: 15
clone size: many
V gene: TRBV6-1
J gene: TRBJ1-1
D gene: TRBD1

CDR3 protein: CASTFPGLPADTQYF
CDR3 DNA: TGTGCCAGCACCTTTCCGGGACTACCGGCAGATACGCAGTATTTT
CDR3 length: 15
clone size: many
V gene: TRBV28
J gene: TRBJ2-3
D gene: TRBD2

CDR3 protein: CAWSVTGGTSGANVLTF
CDR3 DNA: TGTGCCTGGAGTGTAACGGGGGGCACCTCTGGGGCCAACGTCCTGACTTTC
CDR3 length: 17
clone size: many
V gene: TRBV30
J gene: TRBJ2-6
D gene: NA

CDR3 protein: CAWGNSPETQYF
CDR3 DNA: TGTGCCTGGGGTAATAGTCCGGAGACCCAGTACTTC
CDR3 length: 12
clone size: many
V gene: TRBV30
J gene: TRBJ2-5
D gene: NA

CDR3 protein: CASSSETGGVYGYTF
CDR3 DNA: TGTGCCAGCAGTTCAGAGACAGGGGGCGTCTATGGCTACACCTTC
CDR3 length: 15
clone size: many
V gene: TRBV28
J gene: TRBJ1-2
D gene: TRBD1

CDR3 protein: CASSLKPSGGGYNEQFF
CDR3 DNA: TGCGCCAGCAGCTTAAAGCCTAGCGGGGGGGGTTACAATGAGCAGTTCTTC
CDR3 length: 17
clone size: NA
V gene: TRBV7-3
J gene: TRBJ2-1
D gene: TRBD2

CDR3 protein: CASSDKRGRGEQFF
CDR3 DNA: TGTGCCAGCAGTGATAAGCGGGGGCGGGGTGAGCAGTTCTTC
CDR3 length: 14
clone size: few
V gene: TRBV2
J gene: TRBJ2-1
D gene: TRBD2

CDR3 protein: CASSFSGKRGPSYEQYF
CDR3 DNA: TGTGCCAGCAGCTTTTCTGGGAAGCGGGGGCCTTCCTACGAGCAGTACTTC
CDR3 length: 17
clone size: many
V gene: TRBV7-2
J gene: TRBJ2-7
D gene: TRBD2

CDR3 protein: CASSLWTGANTEAFF
CDR3 DNA: TGTGCCAGCAGCTTATGGACAGGAGCGAACACTGAAGCTTTCTTT
CDR3 length: 15
clone size: many
V gene: TRBV7-9
J gene: TRBJ1-1
D gene: TRBD1

CDR3 protein: CASSPETGIIAKNIQYF
CDR3 DNA: TGTGCCAGTAGTCCAGAAACAGGGATCATAGCCAAAAACATTCAGTACTTC
CDR3 length: 17
clone size: many
V gene: TRBV19
J gene: TRBJ2-4
D gene: NA

CDR3 protein: CASSISGSGANVLTF
CDR3 DNA: TGTGCCAGTAGTATTTCGGGGTCTGGGGCCAACGTCCTGACTTTC
CDR3 length: 15
clone size: many
V gene: TRBV19
J gene: TRBJ2-6
D gene: NA

CDR3 protein: CASSSVGQGPSEQYF
CDR3 DNA: TGTGCCAGCAGCTCTGTAGGACAGGGGCCCTCCGAGCAGTACTTC
CDR3 length: 15
clone size: many
V gene: TRBV11-2
J gene: TRBJ2-7
D gene: TRBD1

CDR3 protein: CASSYGIPTGELFF
CDR3 DNA: TGTGCCAGCAGCTACGGGATCCCCACCGGGGAGCTGTTTTTT
CDR3 length: 14
clone size: many
V gene: TRBV7-3
J gene: TRBJ2-2
D gene: NA

CDR3 protein: CASSFGQGTYEQYF
CDR3 DNA: TGTGCCAGCTCATTTGGACAGGGTACCTACGAGCAGTACTTC
CDR3 length: 14
clone size: many
V gene: TRBV18
J gene: TRBJ2-7
D gene: TRBD1

CDR3 protein: CASSAQGPQHF
CDR3 DNA: TGTGCCAGCAGTGCCCAGGGGCCCCAGCATTTT
CDR3 length: 11
clone size: few
V gene: TRBV6-6
J gene: TRBJ1-5
D gene: NA

CDR3 protein: CASSEYSGGASTDTQYF
CDR3 DNA: TGTGCCAGCAGTGAATATAGCGGGGGGGCATCCACAGATACGCAGTATTTT
CDR3 length: 17
clone size: many
V gene: TRBV6-1
J gene: TRBJ2-3
D gene: TRBD2

CDR3 protein: CASSLGHLTYEQYF
CDR3 DNA: TGTGCCAGCAGTTTAGGTCACTTAACCTACGAGCAGTACTTC
CDR3 length: 14
clone size: many
V gene: TRBV28
J gene: TRBJ2-7
D gene: NA

CDR3 protein: CASSRQLRQETQYF
CDR3 DNA: TGTGCCAGTAGTCGACAGCTACGGCAAGAGACCCAGTACTTC
CDR3 length: 14
clone size: many
V gene: TRBV19
J gene: TRBJ2-5
D gene: NA

CDR3 protein: CASAIFGSSPLHF
CDR3 DNA: TGTGCCAGCGCAATCTTCGGGAGTTCACCCCTCCACTTT
CDR3 length: 13
clone size: many
V gene: TRBV27
J gene: TRBJ1-6
D gene: NA

CDR3 protein: CASSLGQPANQPQHF
CDR3 DNA: TGTGCCAGCAGCTTAGGACAGCCGGCGAATCAGCCCCAGCATTTT
CDR3 length: 15
clone size: many
V gene: TRBV13
J gene: TRBJ1-5
D gene: NA

CDR3 protein: CASSPRQDYGYTF
CDR3 DNA: TGTGCCAGCAGCCCGAGACAGGACTATGGCTACACCTTC
CDR3 length: 13
clone size: many
V gene: TRBV2
J gene: TRBJ1-2
D gene: NA

CDR3 protein: CASSLLTGISYEQYF
CDR3 DNA: TGTGCCAGCAGTTTATTGACGGGGATCTCCTACGAGCAGTACTTC
CDR3 length: 15
clone size: many
V gene: TRBV28
J gene: TRBJ2-7
D gene: NA

CDR3 protein: CASSVEFVTESSYNEQFF
CDR3 DNA: TGTGCCAGCAGCGTAGAATTCGTGACGGAGAGCTCCTACAATGAGCAGTTCTTC
CDR3 length: 18
clone size: many
V gene: TRBV9
J gene: TRBJ2-1
D gene: NA

CDR3 protein: CASSSEGVAYEQYF
CDR3 DNA: TGCGCCAGCAGCTCAGAGGGGGTCGCCTACGAGCAGTACTTC
CDR3 length: 14
clone size: many
V gene: TRBV5-1
J gene: TRBJ2-7
D gene: NA

CDR3 protein: CASSSSLAGNTDTQYF
CDR3 DNA: TGCGCCAGCAGCTCTAGTCTAGCGGGGAACACAGATACGCAGTATTTT
CDR3 length: 16
clone size: many
V gene: TRBV5-1
J gene: TRBJ2-3
D gene: TRBD2

CDR3 protein: CASSGKPGGMNPDTQYF
CDR3 DNA: TGCGCCAGCAGCGGAAAACCGGGCGGGATGAACCCAGATACGCAGTATTTT
CDR3 length: 17
clone size: many
V gene: TRBV5-1
J gene: TRBJ2-3
D gene: NA

CDR3 protein: CASSKTRRSPNQPQHF
CDR3 DNA: TGTGCCAGCAGCAAAACGAGGCGGAGTCCAAATCAGCCCCAGCATTTT
CDR3 length: 16
clone size: many
V gene: TRBV21-1
J gene: TRBJ1-5
D gene: NA

CDR3 protein: CASSVTGGSGSGANVLTF
CDR3 DNA: TGCGCCAGCAGCGTAACAGGGGGCAGCGGCTCTGGGGCCAACGTCCTGACTTTC
CDR3 length: 18
clone size: many
V gene: TRBV5-1
J gene: TRBJ2-6
D gene: TRBD1